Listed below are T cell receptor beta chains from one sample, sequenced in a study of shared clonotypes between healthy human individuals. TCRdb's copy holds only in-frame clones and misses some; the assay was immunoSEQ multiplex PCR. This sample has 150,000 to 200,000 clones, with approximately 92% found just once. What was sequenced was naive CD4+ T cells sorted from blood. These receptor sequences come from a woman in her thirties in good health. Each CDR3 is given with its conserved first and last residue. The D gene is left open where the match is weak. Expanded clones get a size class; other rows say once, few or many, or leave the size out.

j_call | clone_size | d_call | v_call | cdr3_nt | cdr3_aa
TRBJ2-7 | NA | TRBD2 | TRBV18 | TGTGCCAGCTCACCGTTAGGGACTAGCGGGAGCCACGAGCAGTACTTC | CASSPLGTSGSHEQYF
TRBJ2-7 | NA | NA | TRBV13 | TGTGCCAGCAGCTTGTACAGGGCGGAGCAGTACTTC | CASSLYRAEQYF
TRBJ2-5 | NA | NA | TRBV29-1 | TGCAGCGTTGAAGGGCAGCAAGAGACCCAGTACTTC | CSVEGQQETQYF
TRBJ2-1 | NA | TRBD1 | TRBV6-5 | TGTGCCAGCAGCCGAGAGGACAGGGGTAGCAATGAGCAGTTCTTC | CASSREDRGSNEQFF
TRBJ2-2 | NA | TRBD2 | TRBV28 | TGTGCCAGCAACGCGGGAGTGAACACCGGGGAGCTGTTTTTT | CASNAGVNTGELFF
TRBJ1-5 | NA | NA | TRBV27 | TGTGCCAGCAGTTTAAGGCCAGTTCATAGCAATCAGCCCCAGCATTTT | CASSLRPVHSNQPQHF
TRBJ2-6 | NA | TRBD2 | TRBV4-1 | TGCGCCAGCAGCCAAGATGGACTAGCGCTCAGCTCTGGGGCCAACGTCCTGACTTTC | CASSQDGLALSSGANVLTF
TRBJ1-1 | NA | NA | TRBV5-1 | TGCGCCAGCAGCTTGGCCCAGGGTCGCACTGAAGCTTTCTTT | CASSLAQGRTEAFF
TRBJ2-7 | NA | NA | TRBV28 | TGTGCCAGCAGATCAGAGGGGGCGGGAGAGAGGAATGTGGGGCAGTACTTC | CASRSEGAGERNVGQYF
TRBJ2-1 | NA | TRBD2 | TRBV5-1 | TGCGCCAGCAGCCGAAAGAGGGAGGGCCCCGCTGAGCAGTTCTTC | CASSRKREGPAEQFF
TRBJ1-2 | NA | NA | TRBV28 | TGTGCCAGCAGTGCGGCCTATGGCTACACCTTC | CASSAAYGYTF
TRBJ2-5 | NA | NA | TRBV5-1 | TGCGCCAGCAGCTTTAGGACGCGCGAAGAGACCCAGTACTTC | CASSFRTREETQYF
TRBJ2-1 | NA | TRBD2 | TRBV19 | TGTGCCAGTAGCAAAGCGGGAGGATCCTACAATGAGCAGTTCTTC | CASSKAGGSYNEQFF
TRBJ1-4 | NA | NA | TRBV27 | TGTGCCAGCAGTTTATCGAAATCAGGAAACTTTGAAAAACTGTTTTTT | CASSLSKSGNFEKLFF
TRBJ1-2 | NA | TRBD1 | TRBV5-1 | TGCGCCAGCAGCTTGGCGGGACAGGGAGAAGGCTACACCTTC | CASSLAGQGEGYTF
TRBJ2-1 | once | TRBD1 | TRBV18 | TGTGCCAGCTCACCGGACAGGTCGTCCTACAATGAGCAGTTCTTC | CASSPDRSSYNEQFF
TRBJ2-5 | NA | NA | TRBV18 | TGTGCCAGCTCACCGTTCGGGACCCGACAAGAGACCCAGTACTTC | CASSPFGTRQETQYF
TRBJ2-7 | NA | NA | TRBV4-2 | TGTGCCAGCAGCCAATCCCTGGAAGCTCCCTACGAGCAGTACTTC | CASSQSLEAPYEQYF
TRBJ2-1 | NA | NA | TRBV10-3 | TGTGCCATCACCGACGGGCAGCAGAATGAGCAGTTCTTC | CAITDGQQNEQFF
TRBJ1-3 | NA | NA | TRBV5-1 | TGCGCCAGCAGCTTGGCGGGCTCTGGAAACACCATATATTTT | CASSLAGSGNTIYF
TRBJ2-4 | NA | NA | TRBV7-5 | TGTGTCAGAAGCTCGATCACTAGCGGGGGAAACATTCAGTACTTC | CVRSSITSGGNIQYF
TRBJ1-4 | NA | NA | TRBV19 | TGTGCCAGTAGTACGAGCATCGGGGGAGAAAAACTGTTTTTT | CASSTSIGGEKLFF
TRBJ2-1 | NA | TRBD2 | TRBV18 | TGTGCCAGCTCTTACCTAAGACTAGCGGGGCTTAATGAGCAGTTCTTC | CASSYLRLAGLNEQFF
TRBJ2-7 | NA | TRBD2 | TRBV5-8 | TGTGCCAGCCCACCCGGGGGGAATCGGTACGAGCAGTACTTC | CASPPGGNRYEQYF
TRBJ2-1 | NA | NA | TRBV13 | TGTGCCAGCAGCTTAGATTTATCAGAGCAGTTCTTC | CASSLDLSEQFF
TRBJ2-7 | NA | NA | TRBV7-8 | TGTGCCAGCAGCTTAGACAGGGACGAGCAGTACTTC | CASSLDRDEQYF
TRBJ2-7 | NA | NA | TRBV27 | TGTGCCAGGCGCCGTGGGCGGTTCTACGAGCAGTACTTC | CARRRGRFYEQYF
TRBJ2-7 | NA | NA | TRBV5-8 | TGTGCCAGCAGCTCGGGGTACGAGCAGTACTTC | CASSSGYEQYF
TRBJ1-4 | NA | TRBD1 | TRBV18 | TGTGCCAGCTCACCAAGACAGGGGGCGGATGAAAAACTGTTTTTT | CASSPRQGADEKLFF
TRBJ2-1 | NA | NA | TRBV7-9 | TGTGCCAGCAGCTATGGGGGGGACAGGCGTGAGTTCTTC | CASSYGGDRREFF
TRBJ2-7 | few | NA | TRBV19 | TGTGCCAGTACCAGGGAATTACGGTACGAGCAGTACTTC | CASTRELRYEQYF
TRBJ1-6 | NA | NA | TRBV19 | TGTGCCAGTACTCCGAGCTCCTATAATTCACCCCTCCACTTT | CASTPSSYNSPLHF
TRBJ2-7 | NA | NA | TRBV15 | TGTGCCACCAGCGTTAACACGGGACGGACCTACGAGCAGTACTTC | CATSVNTGRTYEQYF
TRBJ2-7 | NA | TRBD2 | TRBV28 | TGTGCCAGCAGTTTGGCTAGCGGGCGGCCGCGACCCTACGAGCAGTACTTC | CASSLASGRPRPYEQYF
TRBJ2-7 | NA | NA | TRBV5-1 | TGCGCCAGCAGCTTGGCCTACGAGCAGTACTTC | CASSLAYEQYF
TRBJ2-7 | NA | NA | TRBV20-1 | TGCAGTGCTAGCCTAGGGAGGGAGCAGTACTTC | CSASLGREQYF
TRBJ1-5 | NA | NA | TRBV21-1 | TGTGCCAGCAGCCCGCTCAGGCCCTCGGCAGAGAATCAGCCCCAGCATTTT | CASSPLRPSAENQPQHF